The 31 T cell receptor beta chains below all came from one sample that was sequenced in a study of cytomegalovirus exposure and HLA in healthy donors. The PCR made use of 60 Vbeta and 13 Jbeta primers. Some clones are missing from TCRdb's copy, which holds only in-frame ones; the method was immunoSEQ multiplex PCR. The data hold about 90,000 clones, with approximately 80% observed a single time. Sequencing was carried out using PBMCs. The source of these receptors is a man aged 25 to 40 in good health and CMV-seronegative.

The gene calls are TRBV5-1 and TRBJ1-1; D call uncertain. The germline V gene encodes CDR1 SGHRS and CDR2 YFSETQ. CDR3 size: 15 residues. V was shortened by 0 bases and J by 2 bases, with 11 bases between the two germline ends. The CDR3, as DNA: TGCGCCAGCAGCTTGGCTCAGGTTCGAAACACTGAAGCTTTCTTT. Protein sequence: CASSLAQVRNTEAFF. The entire variable domain, with the rest obtained from reference TRBV5-1 and TRBJ1-1, is as follows: KAGVTQTPRYLIKTRGQQVTLSCSPISGHRSVSWYQQTPGQGLQFLFEYFSETQRNKGNFPGRFSGRQFSNSRSEMNVSTLELGDSALYLCASSLAQVRNTEAFFGQGTRLTVV.

A few counts support this clone. The chain couples TRBV7-3 to TRBJ2-5, with 10 nucleotides matching TRBD2. The V and J ends lost 5 bases and 8 bases, in that order; junction bases with no gene match: 8. The CDR3 contains 14 residues. Germline V gene data show CDR1 as SGHTA and CDR2 as FQGTGA. The CDR3 spells CASSKAGGSGTQYF. CDR3 DNA: TGTGCCAGCAGCAAAGCGGGGGGGTCTGGTACCCAGTACTTC. Complete variable domain (other parts from reference TRBV7-3 and TRBJ2-5): GAGVSQTPSNKVTEKGKYVELRCDPISGHTALYWYRQSLGQGPEFLIYFQGTGAADDSGLPNDRFFAVRPEGSVSTLKIQRTERGDSAVYLCASSKAGGSGTQYFGPGTRLLVL.

The rearrangement uses TRBV4-1 and TRBJ2-5, with TRBD1 matching over 8 bases. The germline gives CDR1 MGHRA, CDR2 YSYEKL. The CDR3 contains 17 residues. Trimming cost V 0 bases and J 2 bases; bases outside gene matches: 8. This CDR3 reads CASSQDFGTGEQETQYF. The DNA of the CDR3 is TGCGCCAGCAGCCAAGATTTCGGGACAGGTGAACAAGAGACCCAGTACTTC.

The rearrangement uses TRBV5-1 and TRBJ1-1, with D perhaps matching TRBD1 (5 bases). Trimming removed 8 bases from V and 2 bases from J, with 13 bases in between. CDR1 is SGHRS, CDR2 YFSETQ, per germline. This CDR3 comprises 13 residues. The CDR3 DNA reads TGCGCCAGTAAGGAGCAGGGAAACACTGAAGCTTTCTTT. Amino acids: CASKEQGNTEAFF.

This clone has just one count. The chain recombines TRBV28 with TRBJ2-5; 7 bases match TRBD2. V lost 2 bases, J lost 4 bases, and 1 base stayed unmatched. This CDR3 is 13 amino acids long. Germline values: CDR1 MDHEN, CDR2 SYDVKM. The CDR3 DNA reads as TGTGCCAGCAGTTTAGGGGGGGGAGAGACCCAGTACTTC. Translating gives CASSLGGGETQYF.

V and J are TRBV30 and TRBJ2-4; tentatively, D is TRBD2 (5 bases). Germline values: CDR1 GTSNPN, CDR2 SVGIG (reference sequence). This CDR3 is built from 16 residues. Between the trimmed V and J ends, which lost 2 bases and 0 bases, there was a span of 14 bases. In nucleotides, the CDR3 is TGTGCCTGGAGTCGTCCGGGAACGGTAGCCAAAAACATTCAGTACTTC. Its translation: CAWSRPGTVAKNIQYF.

This chain links TRBV29-1 with TRBJ1-1; D unclear. This CDR3 has 13 amino acids. V lost 4 bases, J lost 1 base, and 10 bases lay in between. Germline V lookup: CDR1 SQVTM, CDR2 ANQGSEA. CDR3 loop: CSVVLQWNTEAFF. The CDR3 region has the DNA TGCAGCGTTGTTTTACAGTGGAACACTGAAGCTTTCTTT.

The chain couples TRBV29-1 to TRBJ2-7; the D gene is possibly TRBD1 (5 bases). Trimming removed 4 bases at V and 4 bases at J, with 11 bases between. This CDR3 spans 12 amino acids. Germline lookup yields CDR1 SQVTM and CDR2 ANQGSEA. CDR3 residues: CSVGGASYEQYF. The CDR3 DNA sequence: TGCAGCGTTGGTGGGGCTTCTTACGAGCAGTACTTC.

The chain has TRBV2 and TRBJ1-3, with a weak D call TRBD1 (6 bases). Per germline, CDR1 SNHLY and CDR2 FYNNEI. CDR3 length: 12 amino acids. Deletions cut 6 bases from V and 5 bases from J, with 8 bases between. The CDR3 nucleotides are TGTGCCAGCAGGCAGGGGAGAAACACCATATATTTT. Its translation is CASRQGRNTIYF.

A few counts support this clone. The V call is TRBV18, the J call TRBJ1-3, with 7 nucleotides matching TRBD1. The CDR3 sequence is 15 residues long. V lost 2 bases and J lost 7; bases outside the gene matches: 8. The V gene's germline CDR1 is KGHSH and CDR2 LQKENI. CDR3 loop: CASSPRQGILNTIYF. The CDR3 bases are TGTGCCAGCTCACCAAGACAGGGTATTTTGAACACCATATATTTT.

The V call is TRBV4-2, the J call TRBJ2-7; the match to TRBD1 covers 7 bases. The germline V gene encodes CDR1 LGHNA and CDR2 YNFKEQ. The junction had 8 bases not matched to a gene; V was cut back by 3 bases and J by 3 bases. The CDR3 covers 15 residues. The CDR3 nucleotides are TGTGCCAGCAGCCATACAGGGGATATGGGCTACGAGCAGTACTTC. Protein product: CASSHTGDMGYEQYF.

There are a few counts of this clone. The chain joins TRBV27 to TRBJ1-4; TRBD1 agrees at 8 bases. Per germline, CDR1 MNHEY and CDR2 SMNVEV (reference sequence). V dropped 3 bases and J dropped 2; count of bases not matched to a gene: 5. The CDR3 loop spans 16 amino acids. For the CDR3, the DNA is TGTGCCAGCAGTTTCCGACAGGGGTCTACTAATGAAAAACTGTTTTTT. Protein: CASSFRQGSTNEKLFF.

The chain carries TRBV5-1 and TRBJ2-3, with 9 bases that match TRBD1. The length of the CDR3 is 16 residues. V was pared by 7 bases and J by 2 bases, with 11 bases of the junction left unmatched. Looked up from germline, CDR1 is SGHRS and CDR2 is YFSETQ. In DNA, the CDR3 is TGCGCCAGCGGCCAAGACAGGGGGTTGAACACAGATACGCAGTATTTT. It codes for CASGQDRGLNTDTQYF.

This clone was seen only a few times. The chain uses TRBV4-3 and TRBJ1-6; TRBD1 is a possible D gene (5 bases). This CDR3 comprises 14 residues. Germline CDR1 LGHNA, CDR2 YSLEER. Trimming removed 2 bases from V and 14 bases from J, with 16 bases in between. Written as DNA, the CDR3 is TGCGCCAGCAGCCAATCCAGGGATTCGCGATCCCTCCACTTT. Its translation is CASSQSRDSRSLHF.

The J gene is TRBJ2-1, the V gene TRBV7-7; 12 nucleotides match TRBD2. CDR3 length: 16 amino acids. CDR1 is SSHAT and CDR2 is FNYEAQ in the germline V gene (reference sequence). Trimming took 1 base from V and 4 from J; bases not matched to a gene: 2. The CDR3 DNA reads TGTGCCAGCAGCTTAGGTACTAGCGGGGGGTACAATGAGCAGTTCTTC. Translated, it gives CASSLGTSGGYNEQFF.

The chain links TRBV6-5 to TRBJ2-7, with 10 nucleotides matching TRBD1. V lost 2 bases and J lost 2; bases outside the gene matches: 0. CDR1 and CDR2 (germline): MNHEY, SVGAGI. CDR3 length: 14 amino acids. As DNA, the CDR3 is TGTGCCAGCAGTTACGGGACAGGGGCCTACGAGCAGTACTTC. As protein: CASSYGTGAYEQYF.

V and J are TRBV7-9 and TRBJ2-5; 8 bases are a match to TRBD1. In germline, CDR1 is SEHNR, CDR2 FQNEAQ (reference sequence). Trimming at V came to 7 bases and at J to 5 bases, leaving 12 bases not matched to a gene. The CDR3 spans 15 residues. The CDR3 region is CASNVGQGALETQYF. CDR3 DNA sequence: TGTGCCAGCAACGTGGGGCAGGGGGCCCTCGAGACCCAGTACTTC.

The chain links TRBV15 to TRBJ2-6, with 7 bases aligning to TRBD1. The trim removed 1 base at V and 0 bases at J, leaving 12 bases unmatched. The CDR3 sequence is 20 residues long. Germline CDR1 reads LNHNV; CDR2 reads YYDKDF (reference sequence). For the CDR3, the DNA is TGTGCCACCAGCAGAGCCCTCGGGGACAGACTCCTCTCTGGGGCCAACGTCCTGACTTTC. Translating gives CATSRALGDRLLSGANVLTF.

This chain links TRBV5-1 with TRBJ1-2; 9 nucleotides match TRBD1. The CDR3 runs 15 residues. Trimming took 0 bases from V and 1 from J; bases not matched to a gene: 1. Per germline, CDR1 SGHRS and CDR2 YFSETQ. The DNA of the CDR3 is TGCGCCAGCAGCTTGGAGGGACAGGGTAACTATGGCTACACCTTC. Its translation is CASSLEGQGNYGYTF. Full variable domain (missing parts from reference TRBV5-1 and TRBJ1-2): KAGVTQTPRYLIKTRGQQVTLSCSPISGHRSVSWYQQTPGQGLQFLFEYFSETQRNKGNFPGRFSGRQFSNSRSEMNVSTLELGDSALYLCASSLEGQGNYGYTFGSGTRLTVV.

The chain uses TRBV7-2 and TRBJ1-2; a weak D match, TRBD1 (5 bases). CDR3 size: 14 residues. Germline V gene sequence: CDR1 SGHTA, CDR2 FQGNSA. V lost 3 bases and J 6 bases, leaving 14 bases between the germline ends. CDR3 coding DNA: TGTGCCAGCAGCTTGGCCAGGGCTTGGGATGGCTACACCTTC. Amino acids: CASSLARAWDGYTF.

The gene calls are TRBV19 and TRBJ1-1; D unresolved. Trimming took off 3 bases at V and 3 bases at J, with 11 bases between the two ends. In germline, CDR1 is LNHDA, CDR2 SQIVND (reference sequence). This CDR3 comprises 14 residues. In DNA form, the CDR3 reads TGTGCCAGTAGTATCTCGTTTTCGGACACTGAAGCTTTCTTT. Translating it yields CASSISFSDTEAFF.

The chain carries TRBV7-9 and TRBJ1-2; D is possibly TRBD1 (6 bases). V lost 6 bases and J 7 bases, leaving 21 bases between the germline ends. The CDR3 extends over 15 amino acids. From germline, CDR1 is SEHNR and CDR2 FQNEAQ (reference sequence). The chain's CDR3 is CASRSGGRGVGGYTF. DNA of the CDR3: TGTGCCAGCAGGAGCGGGGGCAGGGGAGTCGGTGGCTACACCTTC.

V and J are TRBV27 and TRBJ1-2; 8 nucleotides align to TRBD1. Per the germline V gene, CDR1 is MNHEY and CDR2 is SMNVEV (reference sequence). V lost 11 bases, J lost 5 bases, and 13 bases stayed unmatched. The CDR3 has 14 residues. The chain's CDR3 is CASGQGGTYYGYTF. The CDR3 region has the DNA TGTGCCTCCGGACAGGGTGGAACCTATTATGGCTACACCTTC.

V is TRBV5-1 and J is TRBJ1-4; possible D gene TRBD1, 5 bases. Trimming stripped 3 bases from V and 0 bases from J, with 6 bases between. CDR3 length equals 14 residues. Germline V gene sequence: CDR1 SGHRS, CDR2 YFSETQ. The CDR3 spells CASSSGATNEKLFF. Here the CDR3 DNA reads TGCGCCAGCAGCTCGGGGGCAACTAATGAAAAACTGTTTTTT.

This sequence joins TRBV28 and TRBJ2-1, with 7 bases matching TRBD1. J gave up 6 bases and V 8 bases, and 10 bases lay outside the gene matches. The CDR3 is 14 amino acids. Germline assignment: CDR1 MDHEN and CDR2 SYDVKM. In nucleotides, the CDR3 is TGTGCCAGCTACCCAAGGACAGGTACCAATGAGCAGTTCTTC. This sequence encodes CASYPRTGTNEQFF.

The V and J genes are TRBV5-1 and TRBJ1-4, with 8 bases lining up with TRBD1. The CDR3 covers 16 residues. The V and J ends lost 3 bases and 5 bases, in that order; junction bases with no gene match: 9. The germline V gene encodes CDR1 SGHRS and CDR2 YFSETQ. The CDR3 bases are TGCGCCAGCAGCTCCACCTCAGGACAGGGAAATGAAAAACTGTTTTTT. Translated: CASSSTSGQGNEKLFF.

The chain is built from TRBV19 and TRBJ1-5, with D uncertain. Germline V gene sequence: CDR1 LNHDA, CDR2 SQIVND (reference sequence). CDR3 length: 15 amino acids. Trimming took off 1 base at V and 4 bases at J, with 11 bases between the two ends. The CDR3 nucleotides are TGTGCCAGTAGTATAGGGTCCAGATCGAATCAGCCCCAGCATTTT. Translating gives CASSIGSRSNQPQHF.

This clone has only a few counts. The chain joins TRBV5-4 to TRBJ1-1, with D possibly matching TRBD1 (6 bases). There are 13 residues in the CDR3. The V end was cut by 1 base, the J end by 7 bases, with 11 bases between. Germline loops: CDR1 SGHNT, CDR2 YYREEE (reference sequence). CDR3 sequence: CASSLRSGDEAFF. The CDR3 coding sequence is TGTGCCAGCAGCTTGCGTTCAGGGGATGAAGCTTTCTTT.

This clone was counted a single time. The chain has TRBV7-9 and TRBJ1-6; TRBD1 aligns across 10 bases. This CDR3 is 14 amino acids long. Germline V lookup: CDR1 SEHNR, CDR2 FQNEAQ (reference sequence). V gave up 4 bases and J gave up 9 bases; unmatched junction bases: 3. The CDR3 reads CASSSRTGGSPLHF. In nucleotides, the CDR3 is TGTGCCAGCAGCTCGAGGACAGGGGGTTCACCCCTCCACTTT.

The rearrangement joins TRBV5-6 to TRBJ1-3; D remains ambiguous. This CDR3 is built from 15 residues. CDR1 and CDR2 from the germline V gene are SGHDT and YYEEEE. V dropped 4 bases and J dropped 4 bases, with 15 bases sitting between them. CDR3 DNA: TGTGCCAGCAGCCCCCCGAGGGCTTACGGAAACACCATATATTTT. Its translation is CASSPPRAYGNTIYF.

The chain couples TRBV10-3 to TRBJ2-3, with 7 bases that match TRBD2. This CDR3 is built from 13 residues. Germline V gene data show CDR1 as ENHRY and CDR2 as SYGVKD. The trim removed 8 bases at V and 3 bases at J, leaving 5 bases unmatched. CDR3: CAIGSGVTDTQYF. The CDR3, as DNA: TGTGCCATCGGCAGCGGGGTGACAGATACGCAGTATTTT.